This is a list of T cell receptor beta chains from one sample in a study of regulatory T cells in long-lasting Graves disease. TCRdb passed the multiplex PCR reads through MiXCR, listing each CDR3 protein once. The table lists 450,000 or so distinct CDR3 sequences, 22% of them singletons. The sample in question was peripheral blood mononuclear cells (PBMCs), obtained when the disease was refractory, from a patient treated with antithyroid drugs. These receptors came from a female donor with Graves disease. Both conserved end residues are part of each CDR3. The order of the fields is CDR3 DNA, CDR3 protein, J gene, clone size, V gene, D gene, CDR3 length. The D gene is left open where the match is weak. Size tells how often a clone was seen (once, few, many) or the class of an expanded clone, and some rows leave it out.

TGTGCCAGCCACCCGGGGGACTCAGGGGGCAATCAGCCCCAGCATTTT CASHPGDSGGNQPQHF TRBJ1-5 few TRBV12-3/TRBV12-4 . 16
TGTGCCAGCAGTTTAGCGCTCTCGAGCTATGGCTACACCTTC CASSLALSSYGYTF TRBJ1-2 . TRBV12-3/TRBV12-4 . 14
TGCAGTGCTAGAGATCCCAAGAGCGCTGAAGCTTTCTTT CSARDPKSAEAFF TRBJ1-1 many TRBV20-1 . 13
TGTGCCAGCAGTGAAATCGGGACAGGGCTCGGGGGCTACACCTTC CASSEIGTGLGGYTF TRBJ1-2 many TRBV2 TRBD1 15
TGCAGCGGCAGACAGACCATGAACACTGAAGCTTTCTTT CSGRQTMNTEAFF TRBJ1-1 many TRBV29-1 . 13
TGTGCCAGCAGTTACAGTGCGCAGGGCCTCTCTGGGGCCAACGTCCTGACTTTC CASSYSAQGLSGANVLTF TRBJ2-6 . TRBV6-5 . 18
TGTGCCAGCAGCGTAGGACCTTCAAATGAAAAACTGTTTTTT CASSVGPSNEKLFF TRBJ1-4 . TRBV9 . 14
TGTGCCAGCAGTGCCGGTGGGACAGGCAACTACGAGCAGTACTTC CASSAGGTGNYEQYF TRBJ2-7 many TRBV2 TRBD1 15
TGTGCCAGCAGTTTCACCGGGACCCAAGAGACCCAGTACTTC CASSFTGTQETQYF TRBJ2-5 . TRBV6-5 . 14
TGTGCCAGCAGTGCCCGCAGGGAGAGCACTGAAGCTTTCTTT CASSARRESTEAFF TRBJ1-1 many TRBV28 . 14
TGTGCCAGCAGGCTGACTGAGCCCCAGCATTTT CASRLTEPQHF TRBJ1-5 many TRBV2 . 11
TGTGCCTGCAACCGAGGGCGCACAGATACGCAGTATTTT CACNRGRTDTQYF TRBJ2-3 . TRBV28 . 13
TGTGCCAGCAGCCAGGGGGCTCTAGGCAATCAGCCCCAGCATTTT CASSQGALGNQPQHF TRBJ1-5 few TRBV7-2 TRBD1 15
TGTGCCAGCAGCTTGGCAGGGGGCATAGAGACCCAGTACTTC CASSLAGGIETQYF TRBJ2-5 few TRBV5-5 TRBD1 14
TGCGCCAGCAGCTCCTCTCCCAGCCAAGAGACCCAGTACTTC CASSSSPSQETQYF TRBJ2-5 . TRBV5-1 . 14
TGTGCCAGCAACGTCAACCAAGAGACCCAGTACTTC CASNVNQETQYF TRBJ2-5 many TRBV12-3/TRBV12-4 . 12
TGTGCCAGCACCCTACAGGGGGAGAACACTGAAGCTTTCTTT CASTLQGENTEAFF TRBJ1-1 many TRBV2 TRBD1 14
TGTGCCAGCAGCTTAGAAAGGACTGCCCAGTACTTC CASSLERTAQYF TRBJ2-5 many TRBV11-2 . 12
TGTGCCAGCAGCGAGAGAGACAGGGGGTCCCACTACGAGCAGTACTTC CASSERDRGSHYEQYF TRBJ2-7 few TRBV7-9 TRBD1 16
TGTGCCAGTAGTATTAGGGACAACTCTGGGGCCAACGTCCTGACTTTC CASSIRDNSGANVLTF TRBJ2-6 once TRBV19 . 16
TGCAGTCGGTCATGGACAGACCTCTCCTACGAGCAGTACTTC CSRSWTDLSYEQYF TRBJ2-7 few TRBV20-1 . 14
TGCAGTGCTAGACAGGTGGTTTTCTATAATTCACCCCTCCACTTT CSARQVVFYNSPLHF TRBJ1-6 few TRBV20-1 . 15
TGTGCCACCAGCATCCATGGGGGCTACGAGCAGTACTTC CATSIHGGYEQYF TRBJ2-7 . TRBV15 . 13
TGTGCCAGCAGTGAAGGTCCGGGAAGCTATGGCTACACCTTC CASSEGPGSYGYTF TRBJ1-2 many TRBV6-1 . 14
TGTGCCAGCAGTCCCGAAGCGGGCGGGGAGCTGTTTTTT CASSPEAGGELFF TRBJ2-2 . TRBV6-4 . 13
TGCAGCGTTTGGGATCGGCAACTCTCCTACGAGCAGTACTTC CSVWDRQLSYEQYF TRBJ2-7 . TRBV29-1 . 14
TGTGCCATCAGTGAGTCTCGAAGGAATCAGCCCCAGCATTTT CAISESRRNQPQHF TRBJ1-5 few TRBV10-3 . 14
TGTGCCAGCTCCCCGGGGGCACTGGGAGAGACCCAGTACTTC CASSPGALGETQYF TRBJ2-5 many TRBV7-3 . 14
TGTGCCAGCAGCCCCTCCCCCAGGGTAGTCAAAAACATTCAGTACTTC CASSPSPRVVKNIQYF TRBJ2-4 many TRBV2 . 16
TGTGCCAGTAGTAGGACTAGCGGGGGAATGGACGAGCAGTACTTC CASSRTSGGMDEQYF TRBJ2-7 few TRBV19 TRBD2 15
TGCGCCAGCAGCTTAGGCAGGGATTTAGAACTGAACACTGAAGCTTTCTTT CASSLGRDLELNTEAFF TRBJ1-1 . TRBV5-1 . 17
TGTGCCAGCAGCACTACTTCCGGGACTAGCGGATACGAGCAGTACTTC CASSTTSGTSGYEQYF TRBJ2-7 . TRBV6-1 TRBD2 16
TGTGCCAGCAGTTTAGGGGACGGAAACTATCAGCCCCAGCATTTT CASSLGDGNYQPQHF TRBJ1-5 many TRBV12-3/TRBV12-4 . 15
TGTGCCAGCAGCCCAGAGACCGGACAAAGCTACACTGAAGCTTTCTTT CASSPETGQSYTEAFF TRBJ1-1 . TRBV5-4 . 16
TGCAGTGCTACAAGACGGTTACAAGAGACCCAGTACTTC CSATRRLQETQYF TRBJ2-5 . TRBV20-1 . 13
TGTGCCAGCAGCTTGGAAAACAGGGAAGGCTACACCTTC CASSLENREGYTF TRBJ1-2 few TRBV5-6 . 13
TGTGCCAGCGGGCGGCAGGAAAATCAGCCCCAGCATTTT CASGRQENQPQHF TRBJ1-5 many TRBV2 . 13
TGTGCCAGCAGTTTATCAGGGGTCAGGGAGACCCAGTACTTC CASSLSGVRETQYF TRBJ2-5 many TRBV28 . 14
TGCAGCGTTGTAGGTGGGGCCGGGGATGGCTACACCTTC CSVVGGAGDGYTF TRBJ1-2 few TRBV29-1 . 13
TGTGCCAGCAGTTACGGGGGTTGGGGGCGCCGAGAAGAGACCCAGTACTTC CASSYGGWGRREETQYF TRBJ2-5 many TRBV6-2/TRBV6-3 . 17
TGTGCCAGCATGGGGACAGGGCGGGGGACTGAAGCTTTCTTT CASMGTGRGTEAFF TRBJ1-1 many TRBV2 TRBD1 14
TGTGCCTGGAGTGTAGGACGGAACCCGAGGATGAACACTGAAGCTTTCTTT CAWSVGRNPRMNTEAFF TRBJ1-1 few TRBV30 . 17
TGTGCCAGCAGCCCACTAGCGGGAGGGGACTACGAGCAGTACTTC CASSPLAGGDYEQYF TRBJ2-7 many TRBV7-8 TRBD2 15